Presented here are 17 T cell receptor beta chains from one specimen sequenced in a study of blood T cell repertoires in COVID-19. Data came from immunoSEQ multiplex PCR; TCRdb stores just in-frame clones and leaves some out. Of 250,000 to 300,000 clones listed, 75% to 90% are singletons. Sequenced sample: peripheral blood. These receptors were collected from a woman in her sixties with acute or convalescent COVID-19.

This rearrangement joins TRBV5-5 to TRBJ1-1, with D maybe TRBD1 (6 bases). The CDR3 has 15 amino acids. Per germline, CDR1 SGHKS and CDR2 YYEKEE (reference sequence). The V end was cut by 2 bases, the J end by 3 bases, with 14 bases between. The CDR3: CASSFRTVVDTEAFF. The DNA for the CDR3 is TGTGCCAGCAGCTTCCGGACAGTCGTGGACACTGAAGCTTTCTTT.

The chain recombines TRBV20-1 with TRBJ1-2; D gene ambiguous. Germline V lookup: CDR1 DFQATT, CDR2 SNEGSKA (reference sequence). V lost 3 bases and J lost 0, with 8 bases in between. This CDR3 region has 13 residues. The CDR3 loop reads CSASVTTNYGYTF. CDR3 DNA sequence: TGCAGTGCTAGTGTTACTACTAACTATGGCTACACCTTC.

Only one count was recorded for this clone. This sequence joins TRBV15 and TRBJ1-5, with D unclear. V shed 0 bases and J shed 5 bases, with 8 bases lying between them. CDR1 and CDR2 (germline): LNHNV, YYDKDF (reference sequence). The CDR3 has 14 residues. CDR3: CATSRDRADQPQHF. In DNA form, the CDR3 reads TGTGCCACCAGCAGAGATCGTGCAGATCAGCCCCAGCATTTT. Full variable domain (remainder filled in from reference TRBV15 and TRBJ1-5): DAMVIQNPRYQVTQFGKPVTLSCSQTLNHNVMYWYQQKSSQAPKLLFHYYDKDFNNEADTPDNFQSRRPNTSFCFLDIRSPGLGDTAMYLCATSRDRADQPQHFGDGTRLSIL.

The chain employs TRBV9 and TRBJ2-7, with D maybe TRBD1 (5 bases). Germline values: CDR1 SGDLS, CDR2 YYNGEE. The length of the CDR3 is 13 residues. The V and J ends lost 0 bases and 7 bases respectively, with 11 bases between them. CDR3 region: CASSVDRMGEQYF. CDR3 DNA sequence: TGTGCCAGCAGCGTAGACAGGATGGGGGAGCAGTACTTC. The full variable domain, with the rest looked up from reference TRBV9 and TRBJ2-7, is DSGVTQTPKHLITATGQRVTLRCSPRSGDLSVYWYQQSLDQGLQFLIQYYNGEERAKGNILERFSAQQFPDLHSELNLSSLELGDSALYFCASSVDRMGEQYFGPGTRLTVT.

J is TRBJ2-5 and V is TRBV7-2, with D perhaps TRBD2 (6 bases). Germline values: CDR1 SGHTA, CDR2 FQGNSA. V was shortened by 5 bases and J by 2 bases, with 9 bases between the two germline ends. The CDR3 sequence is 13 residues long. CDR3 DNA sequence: TGTGCCAGCAGCCGGGACTTACAAGAGACCCAGTACTTC. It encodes CASSRDLQETQYF.

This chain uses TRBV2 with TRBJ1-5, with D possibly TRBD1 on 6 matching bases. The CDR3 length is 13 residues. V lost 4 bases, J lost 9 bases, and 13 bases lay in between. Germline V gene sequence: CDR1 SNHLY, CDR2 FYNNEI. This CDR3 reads CASSVRGGSPQHF. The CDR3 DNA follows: TGTGCCAGCAGTGTAAGGGGGGGGTCGCCCCAGCATTTT.

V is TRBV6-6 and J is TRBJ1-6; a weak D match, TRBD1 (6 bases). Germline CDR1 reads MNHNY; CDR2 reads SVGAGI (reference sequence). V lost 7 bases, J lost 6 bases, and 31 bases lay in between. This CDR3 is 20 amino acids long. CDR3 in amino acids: CASTRHTLLVRGGGNSPLHF. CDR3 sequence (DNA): TGTGCCAGCACTCGCCACACCCTACTGGTCCGGGGGGGCGGTAATTCACCCCTCCACTTT.

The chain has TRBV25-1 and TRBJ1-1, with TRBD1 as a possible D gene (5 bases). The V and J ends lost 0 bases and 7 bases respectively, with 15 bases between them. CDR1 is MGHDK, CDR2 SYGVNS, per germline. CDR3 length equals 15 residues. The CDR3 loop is CASSEYSPGVSEAFF. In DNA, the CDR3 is TGTGCCAGCAGTGAATACAGCCCGGGGGTTAGTGAAGCTTTCTTT.

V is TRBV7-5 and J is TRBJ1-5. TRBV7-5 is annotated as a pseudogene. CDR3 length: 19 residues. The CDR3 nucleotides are TGTGTCAGAAGCTTACTACCGCATCTAGTTCGGGGGTGGGATCAGCCCCAGCATTTT. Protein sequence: CVRSLLPHLVRGWDQPQHF.

DNA for the CDR3: TGTGCCAGCAGCGGGGGACAGGGGGCTTATGAAAAACTGTTTTTT. Amino acids: CASSGGQGAYEKLFF. V and J are TRBV7-2 and TRBJ1-4; 12 nucleotides line up with TRBD1. The CDR3 consists of 15 residues. The germline V gene encodes CDR1 SGHTA and CDR2 FQGNSA. The junction had 4 bases not matched to a gene; V was cut back by 5 bases and J by 6 bases.

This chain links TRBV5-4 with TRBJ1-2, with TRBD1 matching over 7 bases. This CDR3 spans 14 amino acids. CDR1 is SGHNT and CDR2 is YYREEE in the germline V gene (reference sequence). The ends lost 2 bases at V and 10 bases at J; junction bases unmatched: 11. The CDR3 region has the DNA TGTGCCAGCAGCTTCCCCCACAGGGGTGATGACTACACCTTC. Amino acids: CASSFPHRGDDYTF.

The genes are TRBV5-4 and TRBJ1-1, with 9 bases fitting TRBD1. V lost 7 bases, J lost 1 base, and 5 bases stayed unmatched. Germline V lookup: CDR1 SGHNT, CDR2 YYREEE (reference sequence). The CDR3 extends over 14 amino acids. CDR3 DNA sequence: TGTGCCAGCGGACAGGGGCGTCAGAACACTGAAGCTTTCTTT. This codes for CASGQGRQNTEAFF.

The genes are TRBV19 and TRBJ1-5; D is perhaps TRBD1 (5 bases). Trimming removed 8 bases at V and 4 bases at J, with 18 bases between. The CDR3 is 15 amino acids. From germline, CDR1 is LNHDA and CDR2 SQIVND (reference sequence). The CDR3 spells CASLPTGEGNQPQHF. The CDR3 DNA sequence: TGTGCCAGTCTGCCCACGGGGGAGGGTAATCAGCCCCAGCATTTT.

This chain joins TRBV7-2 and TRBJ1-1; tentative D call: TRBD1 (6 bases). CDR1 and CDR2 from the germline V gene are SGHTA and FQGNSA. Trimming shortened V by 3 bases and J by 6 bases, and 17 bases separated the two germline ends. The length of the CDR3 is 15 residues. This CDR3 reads CASSLDRQVSAEAFF. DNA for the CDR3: TGTGCCAGCAGCTTGGACAGACAGGTTTCTGCTGAAGCTTTCTTT.

CDR3 amino acids: CASTTAARASYQPQHF. The CDR3 nucleotides read TGTGCCAGTACCACGGCGGCCAGGGCCTCCTATCAGCCCCAGCATTTT. This chain links TRBV19 with TRBJ1-5; D is possibly TRBD1 (5 bases). Trimming shortened V by 7 bases and J by 5 bases, and 21 bases separated the two germline ends. CDR1 is LNHDA, CDR2 SQIVND, per germline (reference sequence). The CDR3 loop spans 16 amino acids.

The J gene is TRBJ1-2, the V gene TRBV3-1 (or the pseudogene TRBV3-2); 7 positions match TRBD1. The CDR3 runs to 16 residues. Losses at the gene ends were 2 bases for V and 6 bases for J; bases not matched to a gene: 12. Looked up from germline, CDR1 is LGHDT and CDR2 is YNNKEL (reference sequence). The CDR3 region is CASSQLGGQGGDGYTF. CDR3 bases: TGTGCCAGCAGCCAACTAGGGGGTCAGGGGGGAGATGGCTACACCTTC.

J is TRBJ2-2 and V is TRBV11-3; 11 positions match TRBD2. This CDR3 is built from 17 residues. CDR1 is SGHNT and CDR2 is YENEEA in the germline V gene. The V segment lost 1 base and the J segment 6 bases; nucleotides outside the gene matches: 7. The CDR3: CASSLALAGGGSGELFF. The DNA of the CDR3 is TGTGCCAGCAGCTTAGCGCTAGCGGGAGGCGGATCCGGGGAGCTGTTTTTT.